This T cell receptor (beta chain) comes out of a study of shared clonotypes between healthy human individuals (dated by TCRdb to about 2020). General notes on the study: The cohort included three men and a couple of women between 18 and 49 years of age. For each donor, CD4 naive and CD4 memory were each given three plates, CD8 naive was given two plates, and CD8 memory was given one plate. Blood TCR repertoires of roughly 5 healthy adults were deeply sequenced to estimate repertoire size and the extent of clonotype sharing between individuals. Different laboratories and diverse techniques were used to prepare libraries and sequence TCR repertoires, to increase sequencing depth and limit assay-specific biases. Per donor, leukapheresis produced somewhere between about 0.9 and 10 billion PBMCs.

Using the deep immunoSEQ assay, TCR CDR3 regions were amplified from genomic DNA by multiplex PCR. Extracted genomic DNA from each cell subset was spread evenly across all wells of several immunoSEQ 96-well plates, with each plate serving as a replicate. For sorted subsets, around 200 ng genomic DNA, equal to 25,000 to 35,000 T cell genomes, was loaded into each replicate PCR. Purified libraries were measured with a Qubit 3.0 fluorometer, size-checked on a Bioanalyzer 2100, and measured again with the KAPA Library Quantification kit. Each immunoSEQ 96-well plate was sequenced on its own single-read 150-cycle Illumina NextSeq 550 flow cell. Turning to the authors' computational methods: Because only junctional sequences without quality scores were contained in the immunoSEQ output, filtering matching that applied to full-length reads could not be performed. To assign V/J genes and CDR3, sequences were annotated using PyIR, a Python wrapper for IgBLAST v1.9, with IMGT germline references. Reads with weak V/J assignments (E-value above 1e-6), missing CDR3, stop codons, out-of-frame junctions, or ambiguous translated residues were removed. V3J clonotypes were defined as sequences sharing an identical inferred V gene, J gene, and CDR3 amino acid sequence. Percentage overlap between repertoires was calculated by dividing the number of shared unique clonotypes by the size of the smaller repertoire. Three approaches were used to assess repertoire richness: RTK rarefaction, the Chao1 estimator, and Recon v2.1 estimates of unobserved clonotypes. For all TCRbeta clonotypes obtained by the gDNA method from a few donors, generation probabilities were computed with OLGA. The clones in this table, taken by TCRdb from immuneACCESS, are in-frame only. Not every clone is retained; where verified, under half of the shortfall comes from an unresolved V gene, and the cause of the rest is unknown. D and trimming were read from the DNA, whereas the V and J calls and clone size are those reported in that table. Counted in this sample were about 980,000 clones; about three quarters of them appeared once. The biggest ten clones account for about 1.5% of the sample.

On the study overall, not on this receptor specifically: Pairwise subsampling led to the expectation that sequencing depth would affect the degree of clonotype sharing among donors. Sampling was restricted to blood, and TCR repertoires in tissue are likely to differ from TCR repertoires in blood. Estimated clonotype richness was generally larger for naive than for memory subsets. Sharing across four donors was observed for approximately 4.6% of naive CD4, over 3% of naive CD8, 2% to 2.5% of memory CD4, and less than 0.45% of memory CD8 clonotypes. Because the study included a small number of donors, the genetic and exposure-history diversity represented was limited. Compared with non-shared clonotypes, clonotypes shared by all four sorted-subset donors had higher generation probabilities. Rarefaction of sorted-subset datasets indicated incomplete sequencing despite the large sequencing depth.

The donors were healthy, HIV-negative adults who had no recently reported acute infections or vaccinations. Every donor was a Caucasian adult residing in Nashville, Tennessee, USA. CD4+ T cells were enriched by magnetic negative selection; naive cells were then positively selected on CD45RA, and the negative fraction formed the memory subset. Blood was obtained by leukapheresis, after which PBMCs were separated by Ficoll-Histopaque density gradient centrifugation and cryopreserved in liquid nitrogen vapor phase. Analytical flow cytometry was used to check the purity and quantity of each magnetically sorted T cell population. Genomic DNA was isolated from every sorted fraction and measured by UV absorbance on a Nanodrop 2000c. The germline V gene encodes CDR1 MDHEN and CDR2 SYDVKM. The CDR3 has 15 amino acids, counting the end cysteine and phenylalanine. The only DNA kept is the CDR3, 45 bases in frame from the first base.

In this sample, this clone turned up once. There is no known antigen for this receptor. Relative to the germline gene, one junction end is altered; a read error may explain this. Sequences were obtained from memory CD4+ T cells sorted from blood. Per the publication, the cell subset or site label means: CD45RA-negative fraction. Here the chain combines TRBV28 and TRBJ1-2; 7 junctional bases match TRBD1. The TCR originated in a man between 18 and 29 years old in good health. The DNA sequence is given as TGTGCCAGCAGTCGGACAGGCCTAATTAACCATGGCTACACCTTC. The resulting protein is CASSRTGLINHGYTF.